This T cell receptor beta chain was identified during a study of CD8+ T cells in alopecia areata. Study-level information: The study gave tofacitinib for 6 to 18 months, then 6 months off drug.

Notes on this clone: No antigen is known for it.

Study results and caveats: Patients shared TCRs less clearly than mice did, possibly owing to HLA. Sequencing of scalp samples also captures resident alphabeta T cells of normal skin.

Reverse transcribed after extraction, RNA yielded cDNA as the sequencing template. Profiling relied on immunoSEQ multiplex PCR, and the TCRdb table lists in-frame clones only, not all of them. The top ten clones hold roughly a fifth of a sample with roughly 140,000 clones, about 53% of them seen once. Individuals with alopecia areata gave both lesional scalp punch biopsies and peripheral blood for collection. This TCR derives from a human donor with alopecia areata. Sequenced material: CD8+ T cells sorted from blood, taken at week 0.

The CDR3: CASSLGVYEQYF. CDR3 coding DNA: TGTGCCAGCAGCTTAGGTGTTTACGAGCAGTACTTC. V and J are TRBV11-2 and TRBJ2-7; D remains unclear. The CDR3 extends over 12 amino acids. Germline-derived CDR1 and CDR2 are SGHAT and FQNNGV. V lost 1 base to trimming and J lost 4 bases, with 5 bases between them.